The rows below give T cell receptor beta chains drawn from one sample of a study of STAT3 mutations in large granular lymphocyte leukemia. Only in-frame clones appear in the TCRdb table, and some are missing; sequencing was by immunoSEQ multiplex PCR. Counted here are several thousand clones, about four fifths occurring once; the ten biggest clones make up about 25%. Sequencing used peripheral blood mononuclear cells. The receptors were sampled from a woman between 35 and 50 years old with T-cell large granular lymphocyte leukemia. Some clones in this sample may be carry-over from other donors' samples. Both conserved end residues are part of each CDR3. Fields, in order: D gene, V gene, J gene, clone size, CDR3 protein, CDR3 DNA. A D gene is named only where the DNA matches it firmly. A row's size may be missing; if present it is once, few, many or a size class.

-	TRBV5-6	TRBJ2-5	-	CASSHGPNGQTQYF	TGTGCCAGCAGCCATGGACCTAACGGGCAGACCCAGTACTTC
TRBD1	TRBV2	TRBJ1-2	once	CAGDREGYGYTF	TGTGCCGGTGACAGGGAGGGGTATGGCTACACCTTC
TRBD1	TRBV5-6	TRBJ1-2	once	CASSVRQGAFGGYTF	TGTGCCAGCAGCGTCCGACAGGGGGCTTTTGGTGGCTACACCTTC
-	TRBV5-1	TRBJ2-5	-	CASSWGQETQYF	TGCGCCAGCAGTTGGGGGCAAGAGACCCAGTACTTC
-	TRBV4-1	TRBJ1-1	-	CASSQITTGTEAFF	TGCGCCAGCAGCCAAATTACCACCGGGACAGAAGCTTTCTTT
-	TRBV30	TRBJ2-7	-	CAWRGNSYEQYF	TGTGCCTGGAGGGGGAACTCCTACGAGCAGTACTTC
-	TRBV27	TRBJ1-2	-	CASSGGRLYGYTF	TGTGCCAGCAGTGGGGGTCGACTCTATGGCTACACCTTC
-	TRBV5-4	TRBJ1-1	few	CASSLGGARNTEAFF	TGTGCCAGCAGCTTGGGGGGCGCGAGGAACACTGAAGCTTTCTTT
-	TRBV6-5	TRBJ1-1	-	CASSYRSGAEAFF	TGTGCCAGCAGTTATCGGTCAGGTGCTGAAGCTTTCTTT
TRBD1	TRBV5-1	TRBJ1-5	few	CASSLGTGGGNQPQHF	TGCGCCAGCAGCTTGGGGACAGGGGGAGGCAATCAGCCCCAGCATTTT
TRBD1	TRBV9	TRBJ2-7	-	CASSPRDSPGEQYF	TGTGCCAGCAGCCCACGGGACAGCCCTGGTGAGCAGTACTTC
-	TRBV28	TRBJ1-5	-	CASSLFTQGTGNQPQHF	TGTGCCAGCAGTTTATTCACACAGGGAACTGGCAATCAGCCCCAGCATTTT
-	TRBV5-1	TRBJ1-1	-	CASSTGGAEAFF	TGCGCCAGCAGCACCGGGGGAGCTGAAGCTTTCTTT
-	TRBV29-1	TRBJ1-1	-	CSVENQEANTEAFF	TGCAGCGTCGAAAATCAGGAGGCGAACACTGAAGCTTTCTTT
TRBD2	TRBV6-5	TRBJ2-7	-	CASSLAEGYEQYF	TGTGCCAGCTCCCTAGCGGAGGGCTACGAGCAGTACTTC
TRBD1	TRBV18	TRBJ1-1	-	CASSPQDRVTEAFF	TGTGCCAGCTCACCACAGGACAGGGTCACTGAAGCTTTCTTT
-	TRBV18	TRBJ1-2	-	CASSSNGEGYTF	TGTGCCAGCTCGTCGAACGGGGAAGGCTACACCTTC
TRBD2	TRBV18	TRBJ2-5	-	CASSPSRGGETQYF	TGTGCCAGCTCACCATCACGGGGGGGAGAGACCCAGTACTTC
TRBD2	TRBV7-9	TRBJ2-7	-	CASSFSSGSPEQYF	TGTGCCAGCAGCTTCTCTAGCGGGAGCCCCGAGCAGTACTTC
TRBD2	TRBV5-5	TRBJ2-7	-	CASSWGGDSSYEQYF	TGTGCCAGCAGCTGGGGGGGAGACAGCTCCTACGAGCAGTACTTC
-	TRBV29-1	TRBJ2-3	-	CSVEAPSGYLADTQYF	TGCAGCGTTGAAGCACCGAGCGGCTACCTCGCAGATACGCAGTATTTT
-	TRBV30	TRBJ1-4	-	CAWSVYEKLFF	TGTGCCTGGAGTGTCTATGAAAAACTGTTTTTT
-	TRBV23-1	TRBJ2-7	once	CARSSTGEQYF	TGCGCCAGGAGCTCAACTGGCGAGCAGTACTTC
-	TRBV7-9	TRBJ2-1	-	CASSPRAGPAYNEQFF	TGTGCCAGCAGCCCGAGAGCGGGCCCCGCCTACAATGAGCAGTTCTTC
-	TRBV30	TRBJ1-1	-	CAWREMGTEAFF	TGTGCCTGGAGGGAAATGGGCACTGAAGCTTTCTTT
TRBD1	TRBV6-6	TRBJ2-7	-	CASSYPGQGAYEQYF	TGTGCCAGCAGTTACCCCGGACAGGGGGCCTACGAGCAGTACTTC
TRBD1	TRBV5-1	TRBJ2-4	-	CASSLPEQGAGNIQYF	TGCGCCAGCAGCTTGCCGGAACAGGGGGCTGGAAACATTCAGTACTTC
-	TRBV5-1	TRBJ2-3	-	CASSFGGAGNTDTQYF	TGCGCCAGCAGCTTCGGAGGGGCGGGTAACACAGATACGCAGTATTTT
TRBD1	TRBV27	TRBJ2-7	few	CASKKGTGATYEQYF	TGTGCCAGCAAAAAGGGGACAGGGGCGACCTACGAGCAGTACTTC
TRBD1	TRBV18	TRBJ1-3	-	CASSTGGPGNTIYF	TGTGCCAGCTCAACAGGGGGCCCTGGAAACACCATATATTTT
-	TRBV7-2	TRBJ1-2	few	CASSLEEGSPYGYTF	TGTGCCAGCAGCTTAGAGGAGGGGTCGCCATATGGCTACACCTTC
-	TRBV30	TRBJ1-1	-	CATRGGGIQSNTEAFF	TGTGCCACGAGGGGAGGTGGTATACAGTCGAACACTGAAGCTTTCTTT
-	TRBV18	TRBJ1-5	-	CASSPGGGHQPQHF	TGTGCCAGCTCACCCGGGGGTGGCCATCAGCCCCAGCATTTT
TRBD1	TRBV18	TRBJ1-2	few	CASSPGRGQEDGYTF	TGTGCCAGCTCTCCCGGGAGGGGGCAAGAGGATGGCTACACCTTC
-	TRBV5-4	TRBJ1-1	-	CASSWGGGLGTEAFF	TGTGCCAGCAGCTGGGGTGGGGGGCTAGGAACTGAAGCTTTCTTT
-	TRBV30	TRBJ1-4	-	CAWTSPRVREKLFF	TGTGCCTGGACCTCCCCCAGGGTTAGAGAAAAACTGTTTTTT
-	TRBV4-3	TRBJ1-2	-	CASSQDRPSPYGYTF	TGCGCCAGCAGCCAAGATCGCCCCAGTCCATATGGCTACACCTTC
-	TRBV25-1	TRBJ1-2	-	CVTGGNYGYTF	TGTGTCACCGGGGGAAACTATGGCTACACCTTC
TRBD1	TRBV5-1	TRBJ2-7	-	CASSERTGYHEQYF	TGCGCCAGCAGTGAGAGGACAGGGTACCACGAGCAGTACTTC
-	TRBV5-1	TRBJ1-4	-	CASSPEWEREKLFF	TGCGCCAGCAGCCCTGAATGGGAAAGGGAAAAACTGTTTTTT
-	TRBV7-9	TRBJ2-7	-	CASSSRDLHREQYF	TGTGCCAGCAGCTCCCGGGACCTCCATCGGGAGCAGTACTTC
TRBD1	TRBV5-4	TRBJ2-5	-	CASSPRDRGQETQYF	TGTGCCAGCAGCCCCCGGGACAGGGGGCAAGAGACCCAGTACTTC
-	TRBV5-6	TRBJ2-1	-	CASSLVEGQGQFF	TGTGCCAGCAGCTTGGTGGAGGGTCAGGGGCAGTTCTTC
TRBD2	TRBV18	TRBJ2-5	-	CASSLTSGVPETQYF	TGTGCCAGCTCACTGACTAGCGGGGTCCCTGAGACCCAGTACTTC
TRBD1	TRBV6-5	TRBJ1-2	-	CASSTWTGASGGYTF	TGTGCCAGCAGTACGTGGACAGGCGCCTCGGGAGGCTACACCTTC
-	TRBV7-9	TRBJ1-2	few	CASSLQTDGYTF	TGTGCCAGCAGCCTTCAGACGGATGGCTACACCTTC
TRBD1	TRBV18	TRBJ2-7	-	CASSYRQGFFSYEQYF	TGTGCCAGCTCATACCGACAGGGCTTTTTCTCCTACGAGCAGTACTTC
-	TRBV30	TRBJ1-2	few	CAWSLTGFLGYGYTF	TGTGCCTGGAGTCTAACAGGGTTTTTAGGCTATGGCTACACCTTC
-	TRBV6-5	TRBJ2-7	-	CASSYSGAPSYEQYF	TGTGCCAGCAGTTACTCGGGGGCCCCTTCCTACGAGCAGTACTTC
-	TRBV5-4	TRBJ2-7	-	CASSSGGLNEQYF	TGTGCCAGCAGCTCTGGGGGGCTGAACGAGCAGTACTTC
-	TRBV6-5	TRBJ1-4	once	CASSYGAAGNEKLFF	TGTGCCAGCAGTTACGGGGCGGCGGGTAATGAAAAACTGTTTTTT
TRBD1	TRBV2	TRBJ2-7	-	CASRRDRGVEQYF	TGTGCCAGCCGCCGGGACAGGGGTGTCGAGCAGTACTTC